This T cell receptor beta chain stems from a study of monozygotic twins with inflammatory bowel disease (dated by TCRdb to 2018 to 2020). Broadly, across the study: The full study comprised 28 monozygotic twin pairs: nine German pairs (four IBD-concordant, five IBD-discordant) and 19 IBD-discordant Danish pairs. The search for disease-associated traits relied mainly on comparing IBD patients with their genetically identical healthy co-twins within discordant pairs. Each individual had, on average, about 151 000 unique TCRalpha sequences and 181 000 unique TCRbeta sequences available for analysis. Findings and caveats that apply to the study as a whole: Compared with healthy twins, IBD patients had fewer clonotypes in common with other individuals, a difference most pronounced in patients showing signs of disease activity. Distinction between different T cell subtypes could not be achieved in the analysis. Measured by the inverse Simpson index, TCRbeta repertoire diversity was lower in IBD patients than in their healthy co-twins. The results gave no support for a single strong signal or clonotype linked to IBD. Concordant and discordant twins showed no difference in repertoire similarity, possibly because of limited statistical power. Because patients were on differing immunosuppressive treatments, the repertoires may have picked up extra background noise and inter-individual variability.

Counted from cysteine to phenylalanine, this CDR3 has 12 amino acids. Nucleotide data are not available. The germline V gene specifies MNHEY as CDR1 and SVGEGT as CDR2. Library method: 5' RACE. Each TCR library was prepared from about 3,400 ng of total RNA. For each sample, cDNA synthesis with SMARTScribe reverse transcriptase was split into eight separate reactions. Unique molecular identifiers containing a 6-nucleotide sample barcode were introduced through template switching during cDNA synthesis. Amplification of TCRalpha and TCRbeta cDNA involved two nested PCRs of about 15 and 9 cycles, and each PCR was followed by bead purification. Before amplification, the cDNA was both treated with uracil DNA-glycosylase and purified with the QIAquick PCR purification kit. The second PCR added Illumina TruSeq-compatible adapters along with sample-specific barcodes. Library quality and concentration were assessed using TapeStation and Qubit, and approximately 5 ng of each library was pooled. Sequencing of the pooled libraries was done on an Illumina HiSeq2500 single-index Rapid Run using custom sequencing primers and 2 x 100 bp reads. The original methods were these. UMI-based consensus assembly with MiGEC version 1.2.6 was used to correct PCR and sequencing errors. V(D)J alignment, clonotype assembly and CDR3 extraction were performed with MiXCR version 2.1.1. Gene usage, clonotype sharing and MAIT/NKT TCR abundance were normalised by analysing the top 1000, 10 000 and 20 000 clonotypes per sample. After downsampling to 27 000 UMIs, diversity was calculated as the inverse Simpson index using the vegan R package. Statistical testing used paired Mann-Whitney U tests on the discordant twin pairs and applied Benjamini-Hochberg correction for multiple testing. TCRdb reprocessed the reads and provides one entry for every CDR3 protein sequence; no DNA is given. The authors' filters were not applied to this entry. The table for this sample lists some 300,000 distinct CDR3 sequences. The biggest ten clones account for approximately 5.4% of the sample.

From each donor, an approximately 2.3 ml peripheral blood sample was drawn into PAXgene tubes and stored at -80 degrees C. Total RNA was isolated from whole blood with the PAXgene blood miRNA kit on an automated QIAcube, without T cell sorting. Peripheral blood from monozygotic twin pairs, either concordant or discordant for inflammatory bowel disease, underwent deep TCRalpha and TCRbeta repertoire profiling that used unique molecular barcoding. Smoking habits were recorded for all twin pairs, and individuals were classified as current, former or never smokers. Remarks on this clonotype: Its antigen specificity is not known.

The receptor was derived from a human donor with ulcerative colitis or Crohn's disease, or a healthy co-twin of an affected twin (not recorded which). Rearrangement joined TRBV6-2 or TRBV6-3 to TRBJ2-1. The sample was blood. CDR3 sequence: CASSYPVNEQFF.